This TCR beta chain was captured by sequencing in a study of shared clonotypes between healthy human individuals. About the study: Every donor yielded three CD4 naive, three CD4 memory, two CD8 naive and one CD8 memory plate.

Study results and caveats: It was the non-shared clonotypes that had lower generation probabilities than clonotypes shared by all four donors. Sequencing of the sorted subsets was shown by rarefaction to be incomplete despite large depth.

This CDR3 comprises 14 residues. The J segment lost 7 bases and the V segment lost 7 bases, leaving 11 bases of the junction unmatched. Germline V lookup: CDR1 SNHLY, CDR2 FYNNEI. A remark on this clone: Its antigen is currently unknown.

Here immunoSEQ multiplex PCR was the method, and the copy in TCRdb shows in-frame clones only, minus some. There are 2 million to 2.5 million clones in the sample; more than 90% occur only once, and about 0.13% lies in the top ten. The genes are TRBV2 and TRBJ2-7, with TRBD1 matching over 9 bases. Sequencing used naive CD4+ T cells sorted from blood. Subset indicated: CD45RA+ positively selected. The receptor comes from a young man in good health. The chain's CDR3 is CASTRDRDAWEQYF. CDR3 in DNA: TGTGCCAGCACCCGGGACAGGGACGCCTGGGAGCAGTACTTC.